Here is one T cell receptor (beta chain) with its context. Its specificity is unknown. TCRdb's copy holds only in-frame clones and misses some; the assay was immunoSEQ multiplex PCR. Among fewer than 200,000 clones, about 87% were seen once, and the ten largest hold under 7.5%. The sample belongs to a study of T cell responses to AZD1222 COVID-19 vaccine. Whole-study findings and limits: Breadth and depth of Spike-specific TCRs rose after two AZD1222 doses. Researchers took repertoire samples only after the peak T cell response had come.

The sample was peripheral blood, taken on day 0 of AZD1222 vaccination. The clonotype was recovered from an adult in good health.

DNA for the CDR3: TGTGCCAGCAGCTCCACGGGCTCCGGAAATTCACCCCTCCACTTT. Its protein product is CASSSTGSGNSPLHF. The chain combines TRBV27 with TRBJ1-6; no reliable D call. The CDR3 covers 15 residues. The V and J ends lost 6 bases and 7 bases respectively, with 16 bases between them. Per germline, CDR1 MNHEY and CDR2 SMNVEV (reference sequence).